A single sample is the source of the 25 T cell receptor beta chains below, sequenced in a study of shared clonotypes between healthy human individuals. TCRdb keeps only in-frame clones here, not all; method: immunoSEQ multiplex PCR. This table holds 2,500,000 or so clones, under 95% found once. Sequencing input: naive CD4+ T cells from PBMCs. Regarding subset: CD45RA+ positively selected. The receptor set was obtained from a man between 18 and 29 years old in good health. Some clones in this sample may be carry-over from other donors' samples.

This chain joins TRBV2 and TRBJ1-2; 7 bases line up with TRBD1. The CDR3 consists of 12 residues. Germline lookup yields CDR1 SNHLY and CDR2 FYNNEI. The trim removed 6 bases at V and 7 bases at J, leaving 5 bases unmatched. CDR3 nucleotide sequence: TGTGCCAGCAGGAGGGACAGTGCTGGCTACACCTTC. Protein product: CASRRDSAGYTF.

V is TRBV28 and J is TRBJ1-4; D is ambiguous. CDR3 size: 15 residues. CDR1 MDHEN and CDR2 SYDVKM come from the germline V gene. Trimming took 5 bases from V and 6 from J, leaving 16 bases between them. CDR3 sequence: CASSAAGSAHEKLFF. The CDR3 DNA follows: TGTGCCAGCAGTGCCGCAGGTTCCGCTCATGAAAAACTGTTTTTT.

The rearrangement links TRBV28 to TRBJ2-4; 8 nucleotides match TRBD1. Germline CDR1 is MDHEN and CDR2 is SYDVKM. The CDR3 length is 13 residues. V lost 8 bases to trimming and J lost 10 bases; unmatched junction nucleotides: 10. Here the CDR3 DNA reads TGTGCCAGCGGGGACAGGTTAGGGGATATTCAGTACTTC. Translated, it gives CASGDRLGDIQYF.

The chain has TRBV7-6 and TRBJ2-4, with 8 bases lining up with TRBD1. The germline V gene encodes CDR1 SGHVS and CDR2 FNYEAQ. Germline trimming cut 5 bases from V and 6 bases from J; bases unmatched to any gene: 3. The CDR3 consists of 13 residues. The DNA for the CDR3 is TGTGCCAGCAGCCAAGGACAGGGAAACATTCAGTACTTC. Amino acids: CASSQGQGNIQYF.

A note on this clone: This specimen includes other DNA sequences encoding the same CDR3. Written as DNA, the CDR3 is TGTGCCATCAGTGAGGGAGAGACCCAGTACTTC. Protein: CAISEGETQYF. The genes are TRBV10-3 and TRBJ2-5; D not certain. Trimming removed 2 bases at V and 4 bases at J, with 2 bases between. The CDR3 totals 11 residues. CDR1 is ENHRY, CDR2 SYGVKD, per germline.

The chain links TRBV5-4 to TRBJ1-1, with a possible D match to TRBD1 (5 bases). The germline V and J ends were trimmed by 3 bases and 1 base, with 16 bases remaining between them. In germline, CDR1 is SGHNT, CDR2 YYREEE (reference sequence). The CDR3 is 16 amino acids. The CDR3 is CASSSVKQGSNTEAFF. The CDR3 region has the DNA TGTGCCAGCAGCTCGGTTAAGCAGGGATCGAACACTGAAGCTTTCTTT.

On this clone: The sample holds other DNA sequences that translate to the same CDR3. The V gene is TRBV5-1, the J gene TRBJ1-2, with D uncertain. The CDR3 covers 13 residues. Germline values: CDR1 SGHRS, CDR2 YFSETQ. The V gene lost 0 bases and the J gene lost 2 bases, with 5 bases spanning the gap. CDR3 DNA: TGCGCCAGCAGCTTGGGAGCGAACTATGGCTACACCTTC. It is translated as CASSLGANYGYTF.

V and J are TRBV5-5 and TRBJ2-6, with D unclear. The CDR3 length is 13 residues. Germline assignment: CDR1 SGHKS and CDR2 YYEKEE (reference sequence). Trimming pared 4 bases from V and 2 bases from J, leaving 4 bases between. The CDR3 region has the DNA TGTGCCAGCAGCCCCCCTGGGGCCAACGTCCTGACTTTC. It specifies CASSPPGANVLTF.

The chain's CDR3 is CASSPWGNTQYF. The CDR3 coding sequence is TGTGCCAGCAGTCCTTGGGGCAATACGCAGTATTTT. The chain carries TRBV6-1 and TRBJ2-3; D might be TRBD1 (5 bases). The CDR3 is made up of 12 amino acids. Germline loops: CDR1 MNHNS, CDR2 SASEGT. V was trimmed by 5 bases and J by 7 bases, leaving 10 bases between them.

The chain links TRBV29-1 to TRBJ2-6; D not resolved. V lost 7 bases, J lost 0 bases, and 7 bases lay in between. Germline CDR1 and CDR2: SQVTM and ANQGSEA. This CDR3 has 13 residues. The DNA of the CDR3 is TGCAGCGCCCAGAGCTCTGGGGCCAACGTCCTGACTTTC. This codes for CSAQSSGANVLTF.

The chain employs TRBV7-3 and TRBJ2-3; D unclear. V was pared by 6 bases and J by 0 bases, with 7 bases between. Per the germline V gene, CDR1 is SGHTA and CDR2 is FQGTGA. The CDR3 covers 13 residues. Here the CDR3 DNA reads TGTGCCAGCAGTAAGGCGAGCACAGATACGCAGTATTTT. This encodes CASSKASTDTQYF.

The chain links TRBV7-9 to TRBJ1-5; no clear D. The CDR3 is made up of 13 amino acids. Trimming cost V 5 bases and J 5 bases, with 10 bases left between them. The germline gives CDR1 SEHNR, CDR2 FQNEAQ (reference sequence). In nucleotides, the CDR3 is TGTGCCAGCAGCCTACTCAACGATCAGCCCCAGCATTTT. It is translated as CASSLLNDQPQHF.

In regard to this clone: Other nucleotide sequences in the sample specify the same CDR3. As DNA, the CDR3 is TGTGCCAGCAGCCCCAGGAGGGGGACCACTGAAGCTTTCTTT. As protein: CASSPRRGTTEAFF. The chain is built from TRBV7-8 and TRBJ1-1; a possible D gene is TRBD1 (6 bases). The length of the CDR3 is 14 residues. The V gene's germline CDR1 is SGHVS and CDR2 FQNEAQ. Trimming cost V 5 bases and J 4 bases, with 14 bases left between them.

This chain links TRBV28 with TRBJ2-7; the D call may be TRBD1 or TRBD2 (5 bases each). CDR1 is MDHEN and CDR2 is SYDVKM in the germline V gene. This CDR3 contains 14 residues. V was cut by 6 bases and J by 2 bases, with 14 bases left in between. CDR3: CASRSGTLTYEQYF. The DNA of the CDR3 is TGTGCCAGCAGATCCGGGACGCTAACCTACGAGCAGTACTTC.

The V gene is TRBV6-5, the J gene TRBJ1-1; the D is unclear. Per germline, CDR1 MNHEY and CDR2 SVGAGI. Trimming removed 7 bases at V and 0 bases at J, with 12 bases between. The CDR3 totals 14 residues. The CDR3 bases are TGTGCCAGCAAGCGAAACAGTTTGAACACTGAAGCTTTCTTT. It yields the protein CASKRNSLNTEAFF.

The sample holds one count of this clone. As DNA, the CDR3 is TGTGCCAGCAGCTTACTATCGGAGGGTGGCGATGGCTACACCTTC. It is translated as CASSLLSEGGDGYTF. The chain joins TRBV7-2 to TRBJ1-2; D unclear. The CDR3 is made up of 15 amino acids. Trimming shortened V by 2 bases and J by 6 bases, and 16 bases separated the two germline ends. Germline values: CDR1 SGHTA, CDR2 FQGNSA.

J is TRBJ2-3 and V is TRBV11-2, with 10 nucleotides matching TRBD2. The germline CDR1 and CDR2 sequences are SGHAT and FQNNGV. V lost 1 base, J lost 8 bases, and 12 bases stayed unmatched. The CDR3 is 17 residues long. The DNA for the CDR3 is TGTGCCAGCAGCTTAGGACCTATAGCGGGAGGCGCAGCTACGCAGTATTTT. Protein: CASSLGPIAGGAATQYF.

The CDR3 nucleotides read TGTGCCAGCAGCTTAATGGCGACCCAGTACTTC. Protein product: CASSLMATQYF. This chain connects TRBV7-2 to TRBJ2-5, with unresolved D. The length of the CDR3 is 11 residues. V lost 2 bases and J lost 7, with 5 bases in between. Germline CDR1 SGHTA, CDR2 FQGNSA.

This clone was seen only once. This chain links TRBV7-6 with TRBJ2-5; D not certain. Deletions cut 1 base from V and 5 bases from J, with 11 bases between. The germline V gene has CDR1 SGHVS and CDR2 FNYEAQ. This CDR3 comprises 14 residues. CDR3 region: CASSLESGKETQYF. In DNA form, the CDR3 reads TGTGCCAGCAGCTTAGAATCGGGTAAGGAGACCCAGTACTTC.

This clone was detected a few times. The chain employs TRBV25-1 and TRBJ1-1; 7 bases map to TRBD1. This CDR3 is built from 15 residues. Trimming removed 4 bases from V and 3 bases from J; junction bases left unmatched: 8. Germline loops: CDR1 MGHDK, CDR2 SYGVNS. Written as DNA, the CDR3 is TGTGCCAGCAGTGGGGACAGCCTGGGTGACACTGAAGCTTTCTTT. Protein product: CASSGDSLGDTEAFF.

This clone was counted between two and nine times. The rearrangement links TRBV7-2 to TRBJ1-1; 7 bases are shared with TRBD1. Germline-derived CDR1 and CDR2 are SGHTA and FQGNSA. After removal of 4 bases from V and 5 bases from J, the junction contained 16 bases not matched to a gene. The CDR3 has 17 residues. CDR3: CASSSLWPRQGRTEAFF. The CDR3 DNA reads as TGTGCCAGCAGCTCCTTGTGGCCGAGACAGGGAAGGACTGAAGCTTTCTTT.

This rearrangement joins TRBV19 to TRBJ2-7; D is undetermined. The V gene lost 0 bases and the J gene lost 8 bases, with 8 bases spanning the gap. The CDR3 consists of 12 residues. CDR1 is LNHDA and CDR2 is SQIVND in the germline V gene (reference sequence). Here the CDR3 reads CASSIDGRQQYF. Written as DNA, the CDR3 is TGTGCCAGTAGTATAGATGGTCGGCAGCAGTACTTC.

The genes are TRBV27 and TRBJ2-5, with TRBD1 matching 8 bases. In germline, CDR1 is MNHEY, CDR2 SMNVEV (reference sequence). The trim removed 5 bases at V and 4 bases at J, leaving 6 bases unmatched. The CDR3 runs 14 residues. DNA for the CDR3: TGTGCCAGCAGTCCCCGGACAGGGCGAGAGACCCAGTACTTC. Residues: CASSPRTGRETQYF.

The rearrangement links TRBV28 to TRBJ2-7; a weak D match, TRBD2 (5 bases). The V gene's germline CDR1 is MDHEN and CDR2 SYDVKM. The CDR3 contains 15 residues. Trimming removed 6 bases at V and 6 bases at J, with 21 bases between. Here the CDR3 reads CASSQVGGLYGEQYF. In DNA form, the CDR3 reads TGTGCCAGCAGCCAAGTCGGAGGTTTATATGGCGAGCAGTACTTC.

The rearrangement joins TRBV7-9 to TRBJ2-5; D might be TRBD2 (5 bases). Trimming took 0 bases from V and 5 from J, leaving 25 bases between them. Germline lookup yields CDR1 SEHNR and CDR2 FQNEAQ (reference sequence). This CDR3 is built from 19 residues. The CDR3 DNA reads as TGTGCCAGCAGCTTAGCCTCCTTGTTACGGGAAAGGCGGTGGGAGACCCAGTACTTC. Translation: CASSLASLLRERRWETQYF.